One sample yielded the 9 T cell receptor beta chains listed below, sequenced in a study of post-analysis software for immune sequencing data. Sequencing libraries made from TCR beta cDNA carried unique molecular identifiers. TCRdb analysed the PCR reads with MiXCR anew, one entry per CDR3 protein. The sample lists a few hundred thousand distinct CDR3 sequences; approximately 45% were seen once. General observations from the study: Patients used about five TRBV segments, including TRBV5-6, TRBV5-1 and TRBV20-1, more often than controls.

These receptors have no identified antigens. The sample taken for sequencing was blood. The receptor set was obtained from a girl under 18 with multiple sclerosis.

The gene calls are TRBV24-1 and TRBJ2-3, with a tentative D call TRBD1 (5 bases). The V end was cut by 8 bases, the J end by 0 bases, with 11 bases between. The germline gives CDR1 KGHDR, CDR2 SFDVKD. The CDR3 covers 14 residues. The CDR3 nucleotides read TGTGCCACCATCGACAGTGCTAGCACAGATACGCAGTATTTT. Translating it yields CATIDSASTDTQYF.

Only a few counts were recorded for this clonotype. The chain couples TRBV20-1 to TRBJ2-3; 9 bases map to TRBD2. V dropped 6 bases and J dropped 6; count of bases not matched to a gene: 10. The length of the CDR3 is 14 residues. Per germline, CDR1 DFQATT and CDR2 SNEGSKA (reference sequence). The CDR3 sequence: CSALSGRAADTQYF. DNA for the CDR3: TGCAGTGCCCTTAGCGGGAGAGCCGCGGATACGCAGTATTTT.

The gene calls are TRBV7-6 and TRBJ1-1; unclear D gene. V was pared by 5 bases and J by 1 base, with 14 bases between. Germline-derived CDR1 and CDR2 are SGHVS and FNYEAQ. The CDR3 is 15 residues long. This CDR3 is CASSRLAESNTEAFF. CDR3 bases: TGTGCCAGCAGCCGACTGGCAGAGTCGAACACTGAAGCTTTCTTT.

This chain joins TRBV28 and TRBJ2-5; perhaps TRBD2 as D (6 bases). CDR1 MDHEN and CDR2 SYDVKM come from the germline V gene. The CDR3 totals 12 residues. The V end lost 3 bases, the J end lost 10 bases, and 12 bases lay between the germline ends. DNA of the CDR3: TGTGCCAGCAGTTTCGTGGGAGGACTCCAGTACTTC. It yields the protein CASSFVGGLQYF.

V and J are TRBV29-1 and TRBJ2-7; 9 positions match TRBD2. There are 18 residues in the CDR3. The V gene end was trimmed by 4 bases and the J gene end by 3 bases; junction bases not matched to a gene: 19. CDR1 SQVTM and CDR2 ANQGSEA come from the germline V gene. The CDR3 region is CSVGRYWGASGTIYEQYF. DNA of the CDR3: TGCAGCGTTGGAAGGTATTGGGGAGCTAGCGGGACCATCTACGAGCAGTACTTC.

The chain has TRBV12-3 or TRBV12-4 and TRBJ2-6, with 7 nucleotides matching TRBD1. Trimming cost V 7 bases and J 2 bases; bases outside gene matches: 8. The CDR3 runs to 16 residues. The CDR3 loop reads CASNPQTGAGANVLTF. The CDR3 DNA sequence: TGTGCCAGCAACCCCCAAACAGGGGCTGGGGCCAACGTCCTGACTTTC.

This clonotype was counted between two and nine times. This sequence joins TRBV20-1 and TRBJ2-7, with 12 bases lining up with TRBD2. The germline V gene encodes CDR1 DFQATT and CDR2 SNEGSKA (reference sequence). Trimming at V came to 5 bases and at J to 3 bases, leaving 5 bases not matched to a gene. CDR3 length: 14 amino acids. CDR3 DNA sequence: TGCAGTGCTTCCGGGACTAGCGGGTTCTACGAGCAGTACTTC. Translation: CSASGTSGFYEQYF.

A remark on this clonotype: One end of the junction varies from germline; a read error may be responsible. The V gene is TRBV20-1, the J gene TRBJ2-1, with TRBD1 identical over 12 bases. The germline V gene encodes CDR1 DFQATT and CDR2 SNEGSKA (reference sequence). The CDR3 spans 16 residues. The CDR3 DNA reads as TGCACTGCTAGAATCCCGGGACAGGGGGCGCGGAATGAGCAGTTCTTC. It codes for CTARIPGQGARNEQFF.

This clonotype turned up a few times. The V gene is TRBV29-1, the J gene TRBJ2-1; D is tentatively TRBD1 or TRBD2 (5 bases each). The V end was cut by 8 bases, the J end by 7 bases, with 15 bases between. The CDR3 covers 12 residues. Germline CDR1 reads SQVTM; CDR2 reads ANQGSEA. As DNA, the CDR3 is TGCAGCTCCACCGGGACCTCGAATGAGCAGTTCTTC. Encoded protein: CSSTGTSNEQFF.